This paragraph reports one T cell receptor (beta chain). No antigen is known for it. Per-base qualities were not stored, and no clone one base away is much larger. Participants in the prospective study were enrolled through a virtual design, were aged 18 to 89 years, and lived in approximately 24 United States geographic areas. To assign participants to cohorts, the prospective study relied on clinical history that participants themselves reported in a screening survey and a study questionnaire. ImmuneRACE Cohort 3 recovered participants were defined by two consecutive negative NP/OP PCR tests, healthcare professional clearance, or symptom resolution. In the prospective study, mobile phlebotomists collected whole blood, serum and a nasopharyngeal or oropharyngeal swab from each participant. Additional blood draws and questionnaires over an approximately two-month period could optionally be provided by prospective study participants. Before DNA extraction, blood samples from the prospective study were shipped at room temperature or frozen.

The immunoSEQ Assay, a bias-controlled multiplex PCR, was used to amplify TCRbeta CDR3 regions from genomic DNA. The authors' analysis ran thus. The number of nucleated cells in each sample was estimated from the amplification of reference gene primers within the assay. Sequence reads were collapsed and filtered to measure the absolute abundance of every unique TCRbeta CDR3 rearrangement. Productive Simpson clonality was computed per sample as the square root of Simpson's diversity index over productive rearrangements. Entries here come from immuneACCESS through TCRdb and include only in-frame sequences with V and J called. Some clones fail to appear in such tables; in the studies checked, an unresolved V gene covers under half of the shortfall, and the cause of the remainder is unknown. The V and J calls and clone size come from that table; D and trimming were worked out from the DNA. This sample comprises approximately 330,000 clones, approximately 89% of them detected only once. In total, the top ten clones hold almost 9.5% of the sample.

This record comes from a study of blood T cell repertoires in COVID-19 (dated by TCRdb to 2020 to 2022). About the study as a whole: Collaborator samples came from the United States, Italy and Spain and covered acute and convalescent phases of COVID-19. Sample metadata almost always included a de-identified subject ID, COVID-19 status, age in years and sex. Samples were obtained from the ongoing ImmuneRACE study (first 160 participants) and from 1,200 or so subjects provided by 6 global collaborators. The prospective study material was composed of cDNA or gDNA derived from T cells, B-cell-depleted T cells, or PBMCs. Subjects who had been exposed to COVID-19, were actively infected with it, or had recovered from it provided the deeply sampled blood TCRbeta repertoires that made up the dataset. Where available, HLA class I and class II types were taken from metadata supplied by the sample provider and were not determined by assay-based typing. The repertoires were released in a freely available public database intended as a resource for research on the immune response to SARS-CoV-2.

The CDR3 holds 15 amino acids from the cysteine to the phenylalanine. Solely the CDR3 DNA is kept, with 45 bases framed from the first base. From a lookup of the germline V gene, CDR1 and CDR2 are ENHRY and SYGVKD. At the junction V is shortened by 3 bases and J by 5 bases, with 11 bases in between. Overall study outcomes, separate from this receptor: How much clinical and demographic metadata was included differed by source and by participant, and the metadata was provided uncurated.

Sequenced sample: PBMCs or T cells enriched from blood (not recorded which). The chain was built from TRBV10-3 and TRBJ1-6, with an unclear D gene assignment. This receptor was obtained from a woman aged 25 to 39 who had recovered from COVID-19. The CDR3 protein is CAISDNGRDNSPLHF. The DNA sequence reads TGTGCCATCAGTGATAATGGGCGCGATAATTCACCCCTCCACTTT.